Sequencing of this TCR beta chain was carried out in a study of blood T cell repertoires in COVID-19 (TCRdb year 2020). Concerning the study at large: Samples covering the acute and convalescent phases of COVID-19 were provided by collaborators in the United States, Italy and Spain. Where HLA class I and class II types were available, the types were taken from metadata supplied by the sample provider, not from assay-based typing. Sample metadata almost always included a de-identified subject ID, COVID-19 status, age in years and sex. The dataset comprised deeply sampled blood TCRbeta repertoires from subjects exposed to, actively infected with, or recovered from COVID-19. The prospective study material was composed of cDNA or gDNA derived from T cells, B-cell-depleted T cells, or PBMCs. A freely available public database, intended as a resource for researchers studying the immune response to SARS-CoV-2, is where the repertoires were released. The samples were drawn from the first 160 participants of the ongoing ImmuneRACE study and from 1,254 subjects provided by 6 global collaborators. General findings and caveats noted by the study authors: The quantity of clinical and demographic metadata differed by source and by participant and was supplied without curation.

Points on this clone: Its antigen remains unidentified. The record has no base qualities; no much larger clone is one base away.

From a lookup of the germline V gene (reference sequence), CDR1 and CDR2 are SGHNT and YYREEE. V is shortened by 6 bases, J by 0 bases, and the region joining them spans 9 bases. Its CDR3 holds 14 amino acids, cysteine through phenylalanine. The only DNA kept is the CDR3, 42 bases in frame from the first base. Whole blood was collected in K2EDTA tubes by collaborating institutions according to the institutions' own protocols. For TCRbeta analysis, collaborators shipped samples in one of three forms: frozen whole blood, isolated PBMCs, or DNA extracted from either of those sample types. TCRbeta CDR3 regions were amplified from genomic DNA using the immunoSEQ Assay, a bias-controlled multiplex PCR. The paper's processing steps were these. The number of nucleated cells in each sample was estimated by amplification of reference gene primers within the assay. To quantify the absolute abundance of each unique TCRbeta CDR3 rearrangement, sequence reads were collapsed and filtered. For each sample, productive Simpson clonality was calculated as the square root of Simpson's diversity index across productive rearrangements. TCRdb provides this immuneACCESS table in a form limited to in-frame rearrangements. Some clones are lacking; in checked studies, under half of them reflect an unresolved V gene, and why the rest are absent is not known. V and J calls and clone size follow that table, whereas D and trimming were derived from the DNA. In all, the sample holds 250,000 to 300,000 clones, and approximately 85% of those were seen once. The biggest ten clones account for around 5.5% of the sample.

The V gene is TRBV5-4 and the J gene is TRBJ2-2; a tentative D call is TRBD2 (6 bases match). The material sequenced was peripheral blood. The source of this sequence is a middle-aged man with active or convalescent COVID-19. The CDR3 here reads CASNGGTNTGELFF. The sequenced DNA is TGTGCCAGCAATGGCGGGACGAACACCGGGGAGCTGTTTTTT.